Listed below are T cell receptor beta chains from one sample, sequenced in a study of CD8+CD57+ T cells in acquired aplastic anemia. Each CDR3 protein is one row after TCRdb ran MiXCR on the reads. The sample holds some 200,000 distinct CDR3 sequences, roughly 35% seen once. Sample: sorted CD4+, CD8+, or CD8+CD57+ T cells (not recorded which) from PBMCs. All receptors come from a human donor in good health, serving as a control. Each CDR3 is given with its conserved first and last residue. The D gene is left open where the match is weak. Expanded clones get a size class; other rows say once, few or many, or leave the size out.

NA	TRBV24-1	TRBJ2-7	many	TGTGCCACCAGTGATTCCGGGACGGGGAGCCCCTACGAGCAGTACTTC	CATSDSGTGSPYEQYF
TRBD1	TRBV19	TRBJ1-3	NA	TGTGCCAGTAGGACTCCGACAGGGACCTCTGGAAACACCATATATTTT	CASRTPTGTSGNTIYF
NA	TRBV10-3	TRBJ1-6	NA	TGTGCCATCAGTGGGGGCGGCAGTCGAGAGACCCAGTACTTT	CAISGGGSRETQYF
NA	TRBV11-1	TRBJ2-1	NA	TGTGCCAGCAGCTCCCTAGACGGCCACAATGAGCAGTTCTTC	CASSSLDGHNEQFF
NA	TRBV10-3	TRBJ1-3	many	TGTGCCATCAGTGTCTCAGGCGACTCTGGAAACACCATATATTTT	CAISVSGDSGNTIYF
NA	TRBV2	TRBJ2-5	many	TGTGCCAGCCGAGTGTCCCAAGAGACCCAGTACTTC	CASRVSQETQYF
TRBD1	TRBV28	TRBJ1-2	few	TGTGCCAGCAGTTTAGACCCCAGGGGGCGGAACTATGGCTACACCTTC	CASSLDPRGRNYGYTF
NA	TRBV2	TRBJ1-2	many	TGTGCCAGCAGTGACCGACGGGAGGGCTATGGCTACACCTTC	CASSDRREGYGYTF
NA	TRBV20-1	TRBJ1-2	many	TGCAGTGCTAGAGATACCTCCTCGGCACGCGGCTACACCTTC	CSARDTSSARGYTF
NA	TRBV20-1	TRBJ2-1	NA	TGCAGTGCTTCGGCCGTAGCGGTAAGCTCCTGCAATGAGCAGTTCTTC	CSASAVAVSSCNEQFF
TRBD1	TRBV20-1	TRBJ2-5	many	TGCAGTGCTACTGGGCCGGGACAGGGGGGGACCCAGTACTTC	CSATGPGQGGTQYF
NA	TRBV18	TRBJ1-5	NA	TGTGCCAGCTCACGCAGCACCAGTAGCAATCAGCCCCAGCATTTT	CASSRSTSSNQPQHF
NA	TRBV2	TRBJ1-2	NA	TGTGCCAGCACCGTCTCGGGGTTAAATGGCTACACCTTC	CASTVSGLNGYTF
NA	TRBV29-1	TRBJ2-3	NA	TGCAGCGTTGAGGAGGTCCTGTGGGGAGGCACAGATACGCAGTATTTT	CSVEEVLWGGTDTQYF
TRBD2	TRBV29-1	TRBJ2-5	few	TGCAGCGTTGGTACTAGCGGGAGGGATGAAGAGACCCAGTACTTC	CSVGTSGRDEETQYF
NA	TRBV5-1	TRBJ1-2	many	TGCGCCAGCAGCTTGGCCGGGATGACAGTATATGGCTACACCTTC	CASSLAGMTVYGYTF
TRBD1	TRBV15	TRBJ1-1	many	TGTGCCACCAGCACCCGGGACAGCGAAGCTTTCTTT	CATSTRDSEAFF
TRBD2	TRBV18	TRBJ2-1	NA	TGTGCCAGCTCACCAACTCTCTCGGGAGGGTACAATGAGCAGTTCTTC	CASSPTLSGGYNEQFF
NA	TRBV5-4	TRBJ2-1	NA	TGTGCAAGCGGTCGGGACCCCGGCTACAATGAGCAGTTCTTC	CASGRDPGYNEQFF
TRBD2	TRBV13	TRBJ2-5	many	TGTGCCAGCAGCTTAGTTCTAGCGGGGGCTCAGTACTTC	CASSLVLAGAQYF
NA	TRBV5-1	TRBJ1-2	few	TGCGCCAGCAGCGAGGACGGGGGGGACTCCTATGGCTACACCTTC	CASSEDGGDSYGYTF
NA	TRBV7-3	TRBJ1-3	NA	TGTGCCAGCAGCTTAATTTACAGGCAGGGGTCCTCTGGAAACACCATATATTTT	CASSLIYRQGSSGNTIYF
TRBD1	TRBV7-9	TRBJ1-2	many	TGTGCCAGCAGCCTCGTGGGACAGGGGATCTATGGCTACACCTTC	CASSLVGQGIYGYTF
NA	TRBV14	TRBJ2-7	many	TGTGCCAGCAGCCAAGTTGGCGGTCTCAAGGGAGAGCAGTACTTC	CASSQVGGLKGEQYF
TRBD2	TRBV2	TRBJ2-1	many	TGTGCCAGCAAGGCGGCTAGCGGACCCGTTGAGCAGTTCTTC	CASKAASGPVEQFF
NA	TRBV28	TRBJ1-5	few	TGTGCCAGCAGTTTTGCAGGGAGCAATCAGCCCCAGCATTTT	CASSFAGSNQPQHF
TRBD1	TRBV5-4	TRBJ2-6	few	TGTGCCAGCAGCTGGGGTCCAGGGGGCGTTTTTACTGGGGCCAACGTCCTGACTTTC	CASSWGPGGVFTGANVLTF
NA	TRBV20-1	TRBJ2-1	few	TGCGGTGCTAGAACAAGGACTAATGAGCAGTTCTTC	CGARTRTNEQFF
NA	TRBV10-1	TRBJ2-7	many	TGCGCCAGCAGTGAAGGGAGTTCCCTCGGCGAGCAGTACTTC	CASSEGSSLGEQYF
NA	TRBV6-5	TRBJ1-1	many	TGTGCCAGCAACCGGCCTAACGCTGAAGCTTTCTTT	CASNRPNAEAFF
NA	TRBV5-1	TRBJ2-7	few	TGCGCCAGCAGCTTGGATGGGAAGGGCTACGAGCAGTGCTTC	CASSLDGKGYEQCF
NA	TRBV11-2	TRBJ1-5	many	TGTGCCAGCAGCTTGTTGAGCAATCAGCCCCAGCATTTT	CASSLLSNQPQHF
NA	TRBV10-1	TRBJ1-1	NA	TGCGCCAGCAGTGGTTTCGACACTGAAGCTTTCTTT	CASSGFDTEAFF
NA	TRBV9	TRBJ1-2	many	TGTGCCAGCAGCGTAGGCGGGGGGAACTATGGCTACACCTTC	CASSVGGGNYGYTF
NA	TRBV7-9	TRBJ2-5	many	TGTGCCAGCAGATCCCTTGCGTTTGTGACCCAGTACTTC	CASRSLAFVTQYF
NA	TRBV12-3/TRBV12-4	TRBJ1-5	NA	TGTGCCAGCAGTTTAGAGCAGGGGAATCAGCCCCAGCATTTT	CASSLEQGNQPQHF
TRBD1	TRBV27	TRBJ2-7	NA	TGTGCCAGCAGTACTCGGGGACAGGTTATGGAGCAGTACTTC	CASSTRGQVMEQYF
TRBD1	TRBV19	TRBJ1-2	many	TGTGCCAGTAGTCCCGACGGACAGGGGGCGGAAGGCTACACCTTC	CASSPDGQGAEGYTF
NA	TRBV28	TRBJ2-3	NA	TGTGCCAGCAGTAAATGGGACCGAGATACGCAGTATTTT	CASSKWDRDTQYF
TRBD2	TRBV5-1	TRBJ2-3	few	TGCGCCAGCAGCCGAGGTAGCGGGAGTACAGATACGCAGTATTTT	CASSRGSGSTDTQYF
NA	TRBV20-1	TRBJ1-1	many	TGCAGTGCTAGTATAGGGCACATGAACACTGAAGCTTTCTTT	CSASIGHMNTEAFF